This record looks at one TCR beta chain sequence and its context. What it binds is not known. The record originates from a study of cytomegalovirus exposure and HLA in healthy donors. Researchers ran the PCR with 60 Vbeta and 13 Jbeta primers. Sequencing was performed with immunoSEQ multiplex PCR; in TCRdb, only in-frame clones are kept and a portion is missing. The data show 130,000 or so clones, about three quarters seen once. Study results and limitations: Later on, an analysis showed TCR association rates differing by HLA locus, with DRB1 the most and HLA-C the fewest.

Germline V gene sequence: CDR1 SGHTS, CDR2 YDEGEE. V dropped 4 bases and J dropped 5; count of bases not matched to a gene: 8. The CDR3 covers 14 residues. The clonotype originates from a man in his forties in good health and CMV-seropositive. The V gene is TRBV5-8, the J gene TRBJ2-7; the match to TRBD2 covers 8 bases. The sample comprised PBMCs. Written as DNA, the CDR3 is TGTGCCAGCAGCCCCGGCGGGGGGCGGGACGAGCAGTACTTC. Translating gives CASSPGGGRDEQYF.